This TCR beta chain was obtained from a study of OX40 agonist ivuxolimab in advanced cancers. Study-level background: Earlier treatment with anti-PD-1, anti-PD-L1 or anti-CTLA-4 was permitted, and approximately 38% had received some.

This CDR3 has 15 residues. The V end lost 5 bases, the J end lost 6 bases, and 17 bases lay between the germline ends. From germline, CDR1 is SGHTA and CDR2 FQGNSA. Patients were excluded for autoimmune disease history or systemic immunosuppression. The repertoire was sequenced with immunoSEQ multiplex PCR; TCRdb's copy has only in-frame clones and lacks some. Here the sample spans 70,000 to 75,000 clones, 80% to 90% being singletons. Overall study findings and caveats: Among the nonresponders, some also had low normalized T-cell clonal expansion. It was not determined which antigens were specifically recognized by the peripheral T cells that had undergone clonal expansion.

Points on this clone: The antigen remains undetermined.

The rearrangement joins TRBV7-2 to TRBJ1-3, with D possibly being TRBD1 (5 bases). This TCR derives from an adult with an advanced solid tumor such as melanoma, head and neck, liver or kidney cancer. This specimen consisted of CD4+ or CD8+ T cells sorted from blood, obtained in a trial of the OX40 agonist ivuxolimab. CDR3 region: CASSTAGTYVNTIYF. Written as DNA, the CDR3 is TGTGCCAGCAGCACAGCTGGGACGTATGTAAACACCATATATTTT.